This T cell receptor beta chain is from a study of PD-1 blockade in classical Hodgkin lymphoma. Study-wide results and caveats: Before treatment, TCR diversity in newly diagnosed patients was reportedly lower than in healthy donors. Nivolumab initiation under 1 year post-ASCT meant exclusion. Complete responders matched newly diagnosed patients in baseline diversity.

Using immunoSEQ multiplex PCR, the repertoire was profiled, and TCRdb retains in-frame clones only, with some absent. In the table there are 20,000 to 30,000 clones, around 70% of which are singletons. The germline gives CDR1 SEHNR, CDR2 FQNEAQ (reference sequence). V was trimmed by 3 bases and J by 4 bases, leaving 10 bases between them. CDR3 size: 14 residues. Every patient relapsed after autologous stem cell transplantation, and brentuximab vedotin exposure varied. Concerning this clone: What it recognizes is unknown.

The sequence derives from a human donor with classical Hodgkin lymphoma. The chain is built from TRBV7-9 and TRBJ2-1, with D possibly being TRBD1 or TRBD2 (6 bases each). The sequenced sample was peripheral blood mononuclear cells (PBMCs), obtained at baseline. The CDR3 protein is CASSLRGDYNEQFF. In nucleotides, the CDR3 is TGTGCCAGCAGCTTGAGGGGGGATTACAATGAGCAGTTCTTC. The entire variable domain, with the rest obtained from reference TRBV7-9 and TRBJ2-1, is as follows: DTGVSQNPRHKITKRGQNVTFRCDPISEHNRLYWYRQTLGQGPEFLTYFQNEAQLEKSRLLSDRFSAERPKGSFSTLEIQRTEQGDSAMYLCASSLRGDYNEQFFGPGTRLTVL.